The T cell receptor beta chain under discussion was sequenced for a study of Ad26.COV2.S vaccination and SARS-CoV-2 variants. A remark on this clone: What it binds is unknown.

Whole-study results and caveats: Considerable breadth of spike-specific CD8+ and CD4+ T cell responses has reportedly been documented following vaccination. Recipients of either vaccine or placebo displayed similar breadth of non-spike TCRs.

In germline, CDR1 is SGHDT, CDR2 YYEEEE. This CDR3 is 14 amino acids long. After removal of 7 bases from V and 7 bases from J, the junction contained 12 bases not matched to a gene. Data came from immunoSEQ multiplex PCR; TCRdb stores just in-frame clones and leaves some out. The table includes over 100,000 clones, over 70% detected once. This sequence was found in a human donor who had recovered from COVID-19. V is TRBV5-6 and J is TRBJ2-7; 9 bases line up with TRBD2. This material consisted of peripheral blood, taken after recovery from COVID-19. CDR3 nucleotides: TGTGCCAGCCGTAGGCTAGCGGGAACTTATGAGCAGTACTTC. Protein sequence: CASRRLAGTYEQYF.